This T cell receptor beta chain stems from a study of cytomegalovirus exposure and HLA in healthy donors. This clone is a singleton in its sample. Deletions cut 1 base from V and 4 bases from J, with 14 bases between. This CDR3 has 15 residues. Per the germline V gene, CDR1 is SGHNT and CDR2 is YENEEA. The PCR had 60 Vbeta and 13 Jbeta primers. Assay: immunoSEQ multiplex PCR; the TCRdb copy retains only in-frame clones and omits some. This table has over 120,000 clones, approximately 79% appearing once. The sample was PBMCs. The rearrangement joins TRBV11-3 to TRBJ2-7; D possibly corresponds to TRBD1 (5 bases). This clonotype was sampled from a man aged 18 to 30 in good health and CMV-seropositive. This chain's CDR3 is CASSLGGSPGYEQYF. The CDR3 bases are TGTGCCAGCAGCTTAGGCGGCTCCCCAGGGTACGAGCAGTACTTC.